Each of the 23 T cell receptor beta chains below was sequenced from the same sample in a study of regulatory T cells in long-lasting Graves disease. This sample's time point: newly diagnosed GD, antithyroid drugs for less than 3 months. With RNA extracted from PBMCs as input, the TCR library was made. Library construction for TCR beta used iRepertoire HTBI primers and Arm-PCR of CDR3 regions. From the multiplex PCR reads, TCRdb called clonotypes with MiXCR, one entry per CDR3 protein. The data hold 400,000 to 500,000 distinct CDR3 sequences, with roughly 15% observed a single time. The same specimen was also included in a second study, on T cells in Graves' hyperthyroidism and ophthalmopathy.

The starting material was peripheral blood mononuclear cells (PBMCs), obtained at new diagnosis, from a patient treated with antithyroid drugs. Every receptor here comes from a woman aged 18 to 35 with Graves disease.

Regarding this clonotype: Since a much larger clone is just one base distant, this may be a read error. Likely a read error: the CDR3 ends without its conserved phenylalanine or tryptophan. V usage is TRBV6-1 and J usage is TRBJ2-7; tentative D call: TRBD2 (5 bases). Germline V gene data show CDR1 as MNHNS and CDR2 as SASEGT. The CDR3 runs to 14 residues. V gave up 4 bases and J gave up 3 bases, with 13 bases separating them. CDR3 amino acids: CASSVFSGNYEQYL. CDR3 nucleotides: TGTGCCAGCAGTGTGTTTTCGGGAAACTACGAGCAGTACCTC.

There are many counts of this clonotype. This rearrangement joins TRBV6-4 to TRBJ2-1; TRBD1 might be the D (5 bases). Germline loops: CDR1 MRHNA, CDR2 SNTAGT. V gave up 0 bases and J gave up 5 bases, with 5 bases separating them. The CDR3 is 13 residues long. CDR3 in DNA: TGTGCCAGCAGTGACTCGGACAACAATGAGCAGTTCTTC. The encoded protein is CASSDSDNNEQFF.

Of note for this clonotype: This may stem from a read error, because a much larger clone lies one nucleotide away. The V call is TRBV20-1, the J call TRBJ2-7, with 8 nucleotides matching TRBD2. The CDR3 is made up of 14 amino acids. Per germline, CDR1 DFQATT and CDR2 SNEGSKA (reference sequence). Unmatched junction bases numbered 13, after V lost 7 bases and J lost 5 bases. The CDR3 nucleotides read TGCAGTGTTTTCCGGGCGGGGGGATCTAACGAGCAGTACTTC. This translates into CSVFRAGGSNEQYF.

This clonotype has a handful of counts. The rearrangement uses TRBV29-1 and TRBJ1-5; D is undetermined. Trimming took off 5 bases at V and 3 bases at J, with 11 bases between the two ends. Germline lookup yields CDR1 SQVTM and CDR2 ANQGSEA. The CDR3 sequence is 13 residues long. CDR3 sequence reads: CSVRPGPNQPQHF. Here the CDR3 DNA reads TGCAGCGTTCGTCCAGGTCCCAATCAGCCCCAGCATTTT. The variable domain in full, with the rest retrieved from reference TRBV29-1 and TRBJ1-5, is SAVISQKPSRDICQRGTSLTIQCQVDSQVTMMFWYRQQPGQSLTLIATANQGSEATYESGFVIDKFPISRPNLTFSTLTVSNMSPEDSSIYLCSVRPGPNQPQHFGDGTRLSIL.

In this sample, this clonotype turned up many times. The V and J genes are TRBV20-1 and TRBJ1-1; 9 nucleotides agree with TRBD1. The CDR3 is 17 amino acids. V was clipped by 3 bases and J by 12 bases; unmatched bases: 23. Germline values: CDR1 DFQATT, CDR2 SNEGSKA (reference sequence). The CDR3 bases are TGCAGTGCTAGTCCCCATTCGGGGACAGGGATAAAAAGGGGAACTTTCTTT. It yields the protein CSASPHSGTGIKRGTFF.

The chain is built from TRBV28 and TRBJ2-1; either TRBD1 or TRBD2 may supply D (5 bases each). V shed 3 bases and J shed 7 bases, with 19 bases lying between them. This CDR3 has 16 amino acids. Germline loops: CDR1 MDHEN, CDR2 SYDVKM. The CDR3 DNA is TGTGCCAGCAGTTTCAACAGGCTACAGAGAGGGAATGAGCAGTTCTTC. It codes for CASSFNRLQRGNEQFF.

J is TRBJ2-2 and V is TRBV29-1; D is undetermined. Trimming shortened V by 4 bases and J by 2 bases, and 17 bases separated the two germline ends. CDR1 is SQVTM and CDR2 is ANQGSEA in the germline V gene. This CDR3 is built from 16 residues. CDR3 DNA: TGCAGCGTTGTCGGATCCCAGACACCCAACACCGGGGAGCTGTTTTTT. Translating it yields CSVVGSQTPNTGELFF.

This clonotype has only a few counts. The chain employs TRBV18 and TRBJ1-3; D may be TRBD1 (6 bases). The CDR3 runs to 15 residues. Per germline, CDR1 KGHSH and CDR2 LQKENI. V gave up 5 bases and J gave up 0 bases, with 11 bases separating them. The CDR3 spells CASSDRIYSGNTIYF. The CDR3, as DNA: TGTGCCAGCTCAGACAGGATATACTCTGGAAACACCATATATTTT.

A remark on this clonotype: The CDR3 end shows no conserved phenylalanine or tryptophan, and so a read error is likely. The DNA is left out, because the CDR3 cannot be placed on it with certainty; the CDR3 is given as TCRdb lists it. The chain carries TRBV11-2 and TRBJ2-6; TRBD1, the table's D call, was not compared with the DNA. The germline V gene encodes CDR1 SGHAT and CDR2 FQNNGV. A total of 16 residues make up the CDR3, ends included. CDR3 in amino acids: CASSLVDTSGANVVTL.

This clonotype has more than one count but fewer than ten. The chain has TRBV29-1 and TRBJ2-2, with 8 positions matching TRBD2. Germline V gene data show CDR1 as SQVTM and CDR2 as ANQGSEA. This CDR3 has 16 residues. V dropped 6 bases and J dropped 0; count of bases not matched to a gene: 9. CDR3 sequence (DNA): TGCAGCGTCCGAGGACTAGCCGCTGCGAACACCGGGGAGCTGTTTTTT. It yields the protein CSVRGLAAANTGELFF.

This chain connects TRBV19 to TRBJ2-1; a weak D match, TRBD2 (6 bases). V was trimmed by 3 bases and J by 7 bases, leaving 13 bases between them. This CDR3 is 14 amino acids long. Per the germline V gene, CDR1 is LNHDA and CDR2 is SQIVND (reference sequence). DNA of the CDR3: TGTGCCAGTAGTATCTGGACTATCGGAAATGAGCAGTTCTTC. Translated, it gives CASSIWTIGNEQFF.

Only a few counts were recorded for this clonotype. This chain uses TRBV14 with TRBJ2-7; no firm D call. CDR1 is SGHDN, CDR2 FVKESK, per germline. Trimming took 5 bases from V and 4 from J, leaving 6 bases between them. CDR3 length: 11 amino acids. The CDR3 nucleotides read TGTGCCAGCAGCATTGATTACGAGCAGTACTTC. Its protein is CASSIDYEQYF.

This clonotype was counted many times. This chain joins TRBV6-1 and TRBJ2-1; 8 positions match TRBD2. J was trimmed by 1 base and V by 5 bases; bases with no gene match: 1. CDR3 size: 14 residues. CDR1 and CDR2 from the germline V gene are MNHNS and SASEGT. The CDR3 reads CASSKRESYNEQFF. Written as DNA, the CDR3 is TGTGCCAGCAGTAAGCGGGAGTCCTACAATGAGCAGTTCTTC.

This clonotype was counted ten times or more. The V and J genes are TRBV7-8 and TRBJ2-7; either TRBD1 or TRBD2 may supply D (5 bases each). CDR3 size: 14 residues. Trimming removed 1 base from V and 4 bases from J, with 11 bases in between. Germline V lookup: CDR1 SGHVS, CDR2 FQNEAQ. In DNA, the CDR3 is TGTGCCAGCAGCTTAGGGGACCTGGGTTACGAGCAGTACTTC. Translating it yields CASSLGDLGYEQYF.

The rearrangement links TRBV5-4 to TRBJ2-2; 8 nucleotides align to TRBD2. CDR3 length: 16 residues. Germline assignment: CDR1 SGHNT and CDR2 YYREEE (reference sequence). V lost 1 base, J lost 1 base, and 3 bases stayed unmatched. DNA of the CDR3: TGTGCCAGCAGCTTGCCTACTAGCGGGAACACCGGGGAGCTGTTTTTT. Protein product: CASSLPTSGNTGELFF. The full variable domain, completed using reference TRBV5-4 and TRBJ2-2, is ETGVTQSPTHLIKTRGQQVTLRCSSQSGHNTVSWYQQALGQGPQFIFQYYREEENGRGNFPPRFSGLQFPNYSSELNVNALELDDSALYLCASSLPTSGNTGELFFGEGSRLTVL.

The genes are TRBV24-1 and TRBJ1-5, with TRBD1 as a possible D gene (5 bases). The CDR3 sequence is 14 residues long. Germline CDR1 reads KGHDR; CDR2 reads SFDVKD. Trimming stripped 5 bases from V and 10 bases from J, with 17 bases between. DNA for the CDR3: TGTGCCACCAGTGCCGAGGGGCGCTTAGCCCCCCAGCATTTT. It codes for CATSAEGRLAPQHF.

This clonotype was counted many times. The CDR3 here is CASSSGQLSGANVLTF. CDR3 DNA sequence: TGTGCCAGCAGCTCCGGCCAGCTCTCTGGGGCCAACGTCCTGACTTTC. V usage is TRBV28 and J usage is TRBJ2-6; D gene unclear. Germline V gene lookup returns CDR1 MDHEN and CDR2 SYDVKM. The CDR3 is 16 residues long. Trimming shortened V by 6 bases and J by 0 bases, and 12 bases separated the two germline ends.

Concerning this clonotype: Germline is not matched at one junction end, which may reflect a read error. V and J are TRBV27 and TRBJ1-1, with D tentatively TRBD1 (6 bases). CDR1 and CDR2 (germline): MNHEY, SMNVEV (reference sequence). This CDR3 has 16 amino acids. CDR3 sequence: CAGSFFQGRGITEAFF. In DNA, the CDR3 is TGTGCCGGCAGTTTTTTTCAGGGGCGCGGTATTACTGAAGCTTTCTTT.

V usage is TRBV5-1 and J usage is TRBJ2-1; 11 bases agree with TRBD2. Losses at the gene ends were 4 bases for V and 10 bases for J; bases not matched to a gene: 10. The CDR3 runs to 15 residues. CDR1 and CDR2 (germline): SGHRS, YFSETQ. The CDR3 is CASSQLAGGPGEQFF. In DNA form, the CDR3 reads TGCGCCAGCAGCCAGTTAGCGGGAGGGCCAGGGGAGCAGTTCTTC.

This clonotype is medium-sized. The V and J genes are TRBV28 and TRBJ2-7, with D possibly matching TRBD2 (6 bases). V lost 4 bases and J 5 bases, leaving 15 bases between the germline ends. The CDR3 extends over 14 amino acids. Germline V CDR1 and CDR2: MDHEN, SYDVKM. The CDR3 here is CASSSPFGGNEQYF. As DNA, the CDR3 is TGTGCCAGCAGTTCCCCTTTCGGAGGGAACGAGCAGTACTTC. Complete variable domain (other parts from reference TRBV28 and TRBJ2-7): DVKVTQSSRYLVKRTGEKVFLECVQDMDHENMFWYRQDPGLGLRLIYFSYDVKMKEKGDIPEGYSVSREKKERFSLILESASTNQTSMYLCASSSPFGGNEQYFGPGTRLTVT.

CDR3 residues: CSARSGGAFYEQYF. Here the CDR3 DNA reads TGCAGTGCTAGATCGGGTGGAGCCTTCTACGAGCAGTACTTC. The chain couples TRBV20-1 to TRBJ2-7; D remains ambiguous. Trimming removed 2 bases from V and 3 bases from J, with 14 bases in between. The CDR3 contains 14 residues. Per the germline V gene, CDR1 is DFQATT and CDR2 is SNEGSKA (reference sequence).

As regards this clonotype: One end of the junction fails to match germline, which may point to a read error. This rearrangement joins TRBV5-1 to TRBJ1-5, with TRBD1 matching over 7 bases. The CDR3 sequence is 15 residues long. Germline V gene lookup returns CDR1 SGHRS and CDR2 YFSETQ. CDR3 residues: CASSSDRGLVQPQHF. The CDR3 DNA sequence: TGTGCCAGCAGCTCGGATAGGGGGCTGGTGCAGCCCCAGCATTTT.

This clonotype turned up a few times. This chain uses TRBV3-1 with TRBJ2-2, with a possible D match to TRBD2 (7 bases). This CDR3 comprises 16 residues. Germline CDR1 reads LGHDT; CDR2 reads YNNKEL (reference sequence). The V gene lost 3 bases and the J gene lost 4 bases, with 15 bases spanning the gap. The CDR3: CASSQRGGGGTGELFF. The CDR3 DNA reads as TGTGCCAGCAGCCAGAGGGGCGGGGGCGGCACCGGGGAGCTGTTTTTT.